The subject of this entry is one TCR beta chain. How the authors handled the data: Reference gene primers were amplified, and this amplification served to estimate nucleated cell counts. Assay: immunoSEQ multiplex PCR; the TCRdb copy retains only in-frame clones and omits some. For V, J and clone size, that table is used; D and trimming come from the DNA. This sample has tens of thousands of clones; roughly nine tenths occur once, and the top ten carry around 25%. The sample belongs to a study of blood T cell repertoires in COVID-19. Study summary: COVID-19 samples from acute and convalescent phases originated in the United States, Italy and Spain. PBMCs, B-cell-depleted T cells, or T cells were the source of the cDNA or gDNA that made up the material.

The germline V gene encodes CDR1 SNHLY and CDR2 FYNNEI. V was pared by 7 bases and J by 2 bases, with 5 bases of the junction left unmatched. This CDR3 spans 14 amino acids. Sequencing was carried out using peripheral blood. V usage is TRBV2 and J usage is TRBJ1-5, with 7 bases lining up with TRBD1. The sequence derives from a woman older than 75 with active or convalescent COVID-19. CDR3 sequence reads: CASKGDRGNQPQHF. The CDR3 DNA reads as TGTGCCAGCAAAGGCGACAGGGGCAATCAGCCCCAGCATTTT.